Listed below are T cell receptor beta chains from one sample, sequenced in a study of shared clonotypes between healthy human individuals. Clones were sequenced by immunoSEQ multiplex PCR, and TCRdb holds only the in-frame ones, with some missing. The sample yields 780,000 or so clones, over 60% seen once. Sequencing was carried out using memory CD4+ T cells sorted from blood. The receptors stem from a woman in her thirties in good health. Both conserved end residues are trimmed from each CDR3. Fields, in order: D gene, J gene, V gene, CDR3 protein. D genes are given only for firm matches.

TRBD1	TRBJ2-7	TRBV6-5	ASWGQGVGEQY
.	TRBJ2-3	TRBV11-2	ASSPRLATSTDTQY
.	TRBJ1-1	TRBV29-1	SVVRMWTEAF
TRBD2	TRBJ2-7	TRBV4-1	ASSQEGASGYFYEQY
.	TRBJ2-3	TRBV5-1	ASSSGTSLSADTQY
TRBD2	TRBJ2-3	TRBV15	ATSAPSGASTDTQY
.	TRBJ2-3	TRBV30	AWDTSTDTQY
.	TRBJ1-5	TRBV18	ASSPGVGEQPQH
.	TRBJ2-1	TRBV29-1	SVDREQSNEQF
TRBD1	TRBJ1-6	TRBV4-1	ASSSRQGPSPLH
TRBD2	TRBJ2-1	TRBV4-2	ASSQDRTSVYNEQF
.	TRBJ2-6	TRBV28	ASSLPRGQFRSGTGANVLT
.	TRBJ2-3	TRBV4-2	ASSPPGPGAQY
.	TRBJ1-2	TRBV19	ASSRTLTYGYT
.	TRBJ2-1	TRBV7-9	ASSLSTGAASEQF
.	TRBJ1-4	TRBV2	ASSGVGEKLF
TRBD1	TRBJ1-1	TRBV7-6	ASSRQGYTEAF
.	TRBJ2-2	TRBV6-5	ASKERVNTGELF
TRBD1	TRBJ1-5	TRBV5-1	ASAESGGGDQPQH
.	TRBJ2-7	TRBV4-1	ASSQTGGTYEQY
.	TRBJ2-2	TRBV4-1	ASSGGWGTGELF
.	TRBJ2-2	TRBV6-5	ASSYEFGVGGELF